Included here is one TCR beta chain sequence, with context. The CDR3 has 15 residues. The germline CDR1 and CDR2 sequences are SGHDT and YYEEEE. The ends were cut back, 4 bases at V and 8 bases at J, with 21 bases in the middle. This sample is part of a study of cytomegalovirus exposure and HLA in healthy donors. The PCR made use of 60 Vbeta and 13 Jbeta primers. Here immunoSEQ multiplex PCR was the method, and the copy in TCRdb shows in-frame clones only, minus some. In the table there are some 170,000 clones, 70% of which are singletons. The J gene is TRBJ1-2, the V gene TRBV5-6; D perhaps matches TRBD1 (6 bases). This clonotype originated in a man aged 18 to 35 in good health and CMV-seropositive. Sequencing was done on a sample of PBMCs. The CDR3 sequence: CASSLRDRSSGGYTF. The DNA for the CDR3 is TGTGCCAGCAGCCTTCGTGACAGGTCGAGTGGGGGCTACACCTTC.